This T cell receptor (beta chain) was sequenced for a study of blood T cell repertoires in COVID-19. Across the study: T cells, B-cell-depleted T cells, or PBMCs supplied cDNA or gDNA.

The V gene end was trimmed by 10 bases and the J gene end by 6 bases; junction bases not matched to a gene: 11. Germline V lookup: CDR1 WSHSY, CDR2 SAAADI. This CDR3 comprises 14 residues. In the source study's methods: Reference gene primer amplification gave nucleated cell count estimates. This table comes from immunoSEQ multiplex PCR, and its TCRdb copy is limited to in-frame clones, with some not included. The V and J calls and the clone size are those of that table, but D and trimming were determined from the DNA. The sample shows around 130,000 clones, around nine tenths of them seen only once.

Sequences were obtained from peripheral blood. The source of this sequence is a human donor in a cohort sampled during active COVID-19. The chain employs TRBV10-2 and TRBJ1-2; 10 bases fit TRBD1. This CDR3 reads CATGTGATFDGYTF. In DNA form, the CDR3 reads TGCGCCACCGGGACAGGGGCTACTTTCGATGGCTACACCTTC.